This TCR beta chain was recovered during a study of blood T cell repertoires in COVID-19. Study information: Sources were T cells, B-cell-depleted T cells, or PBMCs; the material itself was cDNA or gDNA.

Profiled with immunoSEQ multiplex PCR; TCRdb holds only in-frame clones, not every one. Among 180,000 or so clones listed, around 82% were seen once. This CDR3 is built from 15 residues. V gave up 2 bases and J gave up 2 bases, with 13 bases separating them. Germline V lookup: CDR1 KGHSH, CDR2 LQKENI. The participants were between about 18 and 90 years old and came from about two dozen US areas. This chain links TRBV18 with TRBJ2-7, with D perhaps TRBD1 (5 bases). The sequenced material came from PBMCs or T cells enriched from blood (not recorded which). This clonotype was obtained from a woman aged 50 to 65 in a cohort exposed to, infected with or recovered from COVID-19 (not recorded which). The CDR3 here is CASSPGQGSPYEQYF. In DNA form, the CDR3 reads TGTGCCAGCTCACCAGGTCAGGGCAGCCCCTACGAGCAGTACTTC. Drawing the rest from reference TRBV18 and TRBJ2-7, the complete variable domain is NAGVMQNPRHLVRRRGQEARLRCSPMKGHSHVYWYRQLPEEGLKFMVYLQKENIIDESGMPKERFSAEFPKEGPSILRIQQVVRGDSAAYFCASSPGQGSPYEQYFGPGTRLTVT.